This T cell receptor beta chain was observed in a study of blood T cell repertoires in COVID-19. Looking at the study overall: The United States, Italy and Spain were the sources of the acute and convalescent COVID-19 samples. The cDNA or gDNA used as material had been derived from T cells, B-cell-depleted T cells, or PBMCs.

CDR1 and CDR2 (germline): SNHLY, FYNNEI. This CDR3 is built from 15 residues. J lost 7 bases, V lost 4 bases, and 7 bases had no gene match. How the authors handled the data: It was from reference gene primer amplification that nucleated cell counts were estimated. Libraries were prepared by immunoSEQ multiplex PCR; TCRdb keeps only in-frame clonotypes and omits some of them. D and trimming were read from the DNA, whereas the V and J calls and clone size are those reported in that table. This sample has about 260,000 clones, with approximately 88% found just once. The chain combines TRBV2 with TRBJ2-1, with 10 positions matching TRBD2. Sequenced sample: peripheral blood. The source is a human donor in a cohort sampled during active COVID-19. The DNA of the CDR3 is TGTGCCAGCAGTGGGCTAGCGGGAGTGGGAAATGAGCAGTTCTTC. This encodes CASSGLAGVGNEQFF.